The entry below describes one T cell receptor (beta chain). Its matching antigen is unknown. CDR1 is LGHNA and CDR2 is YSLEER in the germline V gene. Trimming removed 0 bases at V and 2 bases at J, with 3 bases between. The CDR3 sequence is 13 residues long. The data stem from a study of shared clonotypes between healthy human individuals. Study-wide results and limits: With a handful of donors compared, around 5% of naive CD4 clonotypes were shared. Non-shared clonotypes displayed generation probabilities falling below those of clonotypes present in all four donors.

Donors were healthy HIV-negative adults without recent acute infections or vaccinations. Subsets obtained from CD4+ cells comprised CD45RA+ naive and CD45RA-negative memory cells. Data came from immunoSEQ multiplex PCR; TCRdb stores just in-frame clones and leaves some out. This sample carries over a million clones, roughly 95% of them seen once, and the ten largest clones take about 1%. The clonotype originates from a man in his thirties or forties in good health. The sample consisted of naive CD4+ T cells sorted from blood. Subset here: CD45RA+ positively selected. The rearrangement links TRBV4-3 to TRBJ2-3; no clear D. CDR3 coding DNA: TGCGCCAGCAGCCAAGAGGCCACAGATACGCAGTATTTT. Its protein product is CASSQEATDTQYF.